What follows are 10 T cell receptor beta chains derived from one specimen sequenced in a study of blood T cell repertoires in COVID-19. This table comes from immunoSEQ multiplex PCR, and its TCRdb copy is limited to in-frame clones, with some not included. The table lists roughly 230,000 clones, 85% of them singletons. The specimen was peripheral blood. Source of these receptors: a man aged 45-60 years with COVID-19, enrolled during active disease.

The chain joins TRBV18 to TRBJ2-6; D may be TRBD1 (6 bases). Germline values: CDR1 KGHSH, CDR2 LQKENI. The V end was cut by 3 bases, the J end by 0 bases, with 12 bases between. The CDR3 is made up of 17 amino acids. The CDR3 region has the DNA TGTGCCAGCTCACCTCAGGGGACCTTCTCTGGGGCCAACGTCCTGACTTTC. Its protein product is CASSPQGTFSGANVLTF.

This chain's CDR3 is CASSPDGRPYEQYF. The CDR3 nucleotides read TGTGCCAGCTCACCCGACGGCAGGCCCTACGAGCAGTACTTC. This chain uses TRBV18 with TRBJ2-7; no clear D gene. The CDR3 sequence is 14 residues long. Trimming removed 3 bases from V and 2 bases from J, with 11 bases in between. The germline gives CDR1 KGHSH, CDR2 LQKENI.

The chain uses TRBV16 and TRBJ2-3; TRBD2 might be the D (6 bases). Germline-derived CDR1 and CDR2 are KGHSY and FQNENV. V was pared by 5 bases and J by 2 bases, with 11 bases between. This CDR3 has 14 amino acids. CDR3 amino acids: CASSYLAPTDTQYF. CDR3 nucleotide sequence: TGTGCCAGCAGCTACCTAGCGCCCACAGATACGCAGTATTTT.

About this clone itself: Other DNA sequences in this specimen translate into the identical CDR3. The chain carries TRBV18 and TRBJ2-7, with a tentative D call TRBD1 (6 bases). V shed 3 bases and J shed 3 bases, with 6 bases lying between them. The CDR3 totals 12 residues. Germline assignment: CDR1 KGHSH and CDR2 LQKENI. CDR3 region: CASSPDSYEQYF. The CDR3 DNA is TGTGCCAGCTCACCGGACAGCTACGAGCAGTACTTC.

The CDR3 DNA is TGTGCCAGCATCAAAAGGGAGGGCTCCGGGGAGCTGTTTTTT. Translated, it gives CASIKREGSGELFF. This chain joins TRBV6-5 and TRBJ2-2; 7 positions match TRBD2. This CDR3 is built from 14 residues. In germline, CDR1 is MNHEY, CDR2 SVGAGI. V trimming: 7 bases; J trimming: 6 bases; junction bases outside the gene matches: 8.

V is TRBV3-1 (or the pseudogene TRBV3-2) and J is TRBJ1-4, with 9 bases aligning to TRBD1. Trimming removed 3 bases from V and 5 bases from J; junction bases left unmatched: 7. The CDR3 loop spans 16 amino acids. Germline CDR1 is LGHDT and CDR2 is YNNKEL (reference sequence). DNA for the CDR3: TGTGCCAGCAGCCACTTAAGAGGACAGGGGAATGAAAAACTGTTTTTT. Translated, it gives CASSHLRGQGNEKLFF.

The chain combines TRBV9 with TRBJ2-4, with D hard to call. Per the germline V gene, CDR1 is SGDLS and CDR2 is YYNGEE. Trimming removed 5 bases from V and 0 bases from J, with 6 bases in between. The CDR3 length is 13 residues. The CDR3 region is CASRRVAKNIQYF. The CDR3 DNA follows: TGTGCCAGCAGGCGAGTAGCCAAAAACATTCAGTACTTC.

CDR3 bases: TGTGCCAGCAGCCGACTAGCGGGGGGGTTCCCATCTGAGCAGTTCTTC. Translating it yields CASSRLAGGFPSEQFF. The chain uses TRBV11-1 and TRBJ2-1, with 14 bases matching TRBD2. The germline V gene has CDR1 SGHAT and CDR2 FQDESV (reference sequence). V gave up 5 bases and J gave up 9 bases; unmatched junction bases: 9. This CDR3 is 16 amino acids long.

The chain employs TRBV18 and TRBJ2-4, with D unresolved. Germline CDR1 reads KGHSH; CDR2 reads LQKENI. V was clipped by 0 bases and J by 5 bases, with 8 bases between them. This CDR3 is 14 amino acids long. CDR3 nucleotide sequence: TGTGCCAGCTCACCACCGCACAGCCAAAACATTCAGTACTTC. It yields the protein CASSPPHSQNIQYF.

CDR3 region: CASSFDREGYTF. In DNA, the CDR3 is TGTGCCAGCAGCTTTGACAGGGAGGGCTACACCTTC. The chain has TRBV5-6 and TRBJ1-2; 7 bases are shared with TRBD1. The CDR3 is 12 amino acids. After removal of 2 bases from V and 8 bases from J, the junction contained 3 bases not matched to a gene. Per the germline V gene, CDR1 is SGHDT and CDR2 is YYEEEE.